This record covers a single T cell receptor beta chain. The data belong to a study of blood T cell repertoires in COVID-19. Background on the study: COVID-19 samples from acute and convalescent phases originated in the United States, Italy and Spain. Sample material is recorded as cDNA or gDNA derived from T cells, B-cell-depleted T cells, or PBMCs.

Germline values: CDR1 LGHNA, CDR2 YNFKEQ. Trimming removed 0 bases at V and 2 bases at J, with 13 bases between. The length of the CDR3 is 16 residues. In the source study's methods: Researchers report that nucleated cell counts were estimated from reference gene primer amplification. The method was immunoSEQ multiplex PCR; TCRdb's version includes in-frame clones alone and lacks a portion of them. V and J calls and clone size are those listed in that table; D and trimming were worked out from the DNA. The sample records some 76,000 clones, more than 75% being singletons. The chain uses TRBV4-2 and TRBJ2-5; tentative D call: TRBD1 (5 bases). Sequenced input: peripheral blood. The TCR was taken from a human donor in a cohort sampled during active COVID-19. This chain's CDR3 is CASSQDGARAQETQYF. CDR3 sequence (DNA): TGTGCCAGCAGCCAAGATGGGGCCCGAGCACAAGAGACCCAGTACTTC.